A selection of T cell receptor beta chains follows, all from one sample in a study of blood T cell repertoires in COVID-19. The assay was immunoSEQ multiplex PCR, and TCRdb's table has in-frame clones only and misses some. The data show 24,000 or so clones, with roughly 91% seen just once and 13% held by the top ten. The sample was peripheral blood. These receptors originate from a human donor in a cohort sampled during active COVID-19. The donor label of this sample is uncertain. The CDR3 runs from the conserved cysteine through the conserved F or W.

J | length | V | CDR3
TRBJ2-1 | 16 | TRBV5-1 | CASSGPGQGSFNEQFF
TRBJ1-1 | 12 | TRBV6-5 | CASKRAGGEAFF
TRBJ2-2 | 19 | TRBV21-1 | CASGLREGAGDPNTGELFF
TRBJ2-1 | 15 | TRBV7-2 | CASSKQGMSYNEQFF
TRBJ2-5 | 13 | TRBV7-9 | CASSPNTQETQYF
TRBJ2-3 | 15 | TRBV5-4 | CASSLLSGGQDTQYF
TRBJ2-3 | 18 | TRBV11-2 | CASSLDRVGASGGDTQYF
TRBJ2-3 | 14 | TRBV6-4 | CASSAGGGTDTQYF
TRBJ1-2 | 16 | TRBV6-5 | CASSYPMDRAGNGYTF
TRBJ1-5 | 14 | TRBV4-1 | CASSPEGHNQPQHF
TRBJ1-6 | 12 | TRBV10-3 | CAIRNLNSPLHF
TRBJ2-6 | 20 | TRBV9 | CASSVAWVGGSASGANVLTF
TRBJ2-7 | 17 | TRBV11-2 | CASSLVGGRGAPHEQYF
TRBJ1-4 | 15 | TRBV5-1 | CASSPGQSTNEKLFF
TRBJ1-5 | 16 | TRBV6-6 | CASSKGTGISNQPQHF
TRBJ1-2 | 16 | TRBV2 | CASSGSVLGQGNGYTF
TRBJ1-2 | 18 | TRBV5-1 | CASSSQGGTGGEYYGYTF
TRBJ2-2 | 12 | TRBV2 | CASHRGYGELFF
TRBJ1-4 | 15 | TRBV7-9 | CASSLNGLLAEKLFF
TRBJ2-2 | 15 | TRBV27 | CASSLLNRGGGELFF
TRBJ2-6 | 18 | TRBV5-6 | CASSSGWHYGSGANVLTF
TRBJ1-4 | 15 | TRBV6-6 | CASSDRGELNEKLFF
TRBJ2-7 | 16 | TRBV9 | CASSPQASGGTYEQYF
TRBJ2-2 | 15 | TRBV9 | CASSVGTPGTGELFF
TRBJ1-6 | 18 | TRBV6-1 | CASSKDRGPLMSNSPLHF
TRBJ2-2 | 15 | TRBV5-4 | CASSLGTRSRWELFF